This TCR beta chain derives from a study of tumor-infiltrating lymphocytes in primary liver carcinoma. The CDR3 totals 15 residues. Germline assignment: CDR1 SGHVS and CDR2 FQNEAQ. In regard to this clonotype: The junction differs from germline at one of its ends, possibly a read error.

Germline DNA was also extracted, and blood RNA was taken from unsorted whole blood. Using a constant-region primer together with ProtoScript II reverse transcriptase, TCR beta cDNA was made from 450 to 600 ng of total RNA. Three-round nested multiplex PCR performed with slightly modified ARM-PCR produced the TCR beta libraries. In the first two PCR rounds, TRBV1-TRBV30 forward primers were paired with a C-beta reverse primer, and each round lasted roughly 10 cycles. Each CDR3 protein gets one entry after TCRdb re-called the multiplex PCR reads with MiXCR. In the table there are about 180,000 distinct CDR3 sequences, around 60% of which are singletons.

The material sequenced was peripheral blood. This rearrangement joins TRBV7-8 to TRBJ1-5; 7 nucleotides agree with TRBD1. The TCR sequence derives from a man aged 35-49 years with primary liver carcinoma and hepatitis B virus infection. The CDR3 DNA reads TGTGCCAGCAGCCCTGGGACAGCCAGCAATCAGCCCCCGCATTTT. This translates into CASSPGTASNQPPHF.